Described below is a single T cell receptor (beta chain) sequence and its context. Its specificity is unknown. Under 3 months was the duration of disease in ophthalmopathy patients, who also had a Clinical Activity Score of at least 3 and a NOSPECS grade of at least 4. Uncontrolled infections, other autoimmune diseases, pregnancy or lactation led to exclusion of patients. The record originates from a study of T cells in Graves' hyperthyroidism and ophthalmopathy. Notes on the study in general: Through a model of 13 V-J features, ophthalmopathy was separated from stable hyperthyroidism.

Amplification targeted TCR beta CDR3 regions from RNA transcripts. HTBI primers drove first-round RT-PCR of the TCR CDR3. TCRdb recomputed calls from the multiplex PCR reads with MiXCR, one row per CDR3 protein. Among around 300,000 distinct CDR3 sequences listed, approximately 23% were seen once. The ends were cut back, 6 bases at V and 10 bases at J, with 13 bases in the middle. This CDR3 spans 12 amino acids. The sequence was obtained from a man aged 25 to 40 with Graves' ophthalmopathy. The chain recombines TRBV12-3 or TRBV12-4 with TRBJ2-1; maybe TRBD1 (6 bases). Sequenced sample: blood. The CDR3 loop reads CASSPGVTEQFF. CDR3 sequence (DNA): TGTGCCAGCAGCCCAGGGGTAACGGAGCAGTTCTTC.